Listed below are T cell receptor beta chains from one sample, sequenced in a study of technical replicates of blood from several donors. Sequencing used immunoSEQ multiplex PCR; TCRdb keeps in-frame clones, though not all of them. The sample holds tens of thousands of clones, 90% seen once. The specimen was PBMCs. The origin of the receptors is a human donor in good health. Some clones in this sample may be carry-over from other donors' samples. Both conserved end residues are part of each CDR3. The order of the fields is J gene, D gene, V gene, CDR3 protein. D genes are given only for firm matches.

J: TRBJ2-2; D: .; V: TRBV6-5; CDR3: CASSSHYGRGTGELFF
J: TRBJ2-1; D: .; V: TRBV7-9; CDR3: CASSLAVLRVDEQFF
J: TRBJ1-2; D: .; V: TRBV11-2; CDR3: CASSFQGLGYGYTF
J: TRBJ2-5; D: TRBD2; V: TRBV7-8; CDR3: CASSLIGTREEETQYF
J: TRBJ2-1; D: .; V: TRBV5-6; CDR3: CASSQGSLRLARSYNEQFF
J: TRBJ1-5; D: TRBD1; V: TRBV7-2; CDR3: CASSSRTGNQPQHF
J: TRBJ2-1; D: TRBD2; V: TRBV5-5; CDR3: CASSLGAGGLNEQFF
J: TRBJ2-7; D: .; V: TRBV29-1; CDR3: CSVGGGPTAGEQYF
J: TRBJ2-1; D: .; V: TRBV4-2; CDR3: CASSQGLGPSTSYNEQFF
J: TRBJ1-5; D: .; V: TRBV19; CDR3: CASSILGQGQPQHF
J: TRBJ2-1; D: TRBD2; V: TRBV30; CDR3: CAWSVRGGEQFF
J: TRBJ2-1; D: TRBD2; V: TRBV11-2; CDR3: CASSSSGSSYNEQFF
J: TRBJ1-2; D: TRBD1; V: TRBV19; CDR3: CASSARQGRNYGYTF
J: TRBJ2-5; D: .; V: TRBV5-1; CDR3: CASSFGRGWNQETQYF
J: TRBJ2-5; D: TRBD2; V: TRBV19; CDR3: CASSITGRGGAQTQYF
J: TRBJ2-7; D: TRBD2; V: TRBV2; CDR3: CASRPWTSGRARDSYEQYF
J: TRBJ2-5; D: .; V: TRBV4-1; CDR3: CASRGRAEETQYF
J: TRBJ2-1; D: TRBD2; V: TRBV4-2; CDR3: CASSQASGANNEQFF
J: TRBJ2-7; D: .; V: TRBV25-1; CDR3: CASSDTWGRYF
J: TRBJ2-7; D: .; V: TRBV10-1; CDR3: CASSRYRVTDSYEQYF
J: TRBJ2-7; D: TRBD2; V: TRBV2; CDR3: CASSEGLAGFYEQYF
J: TRBJ1-5; D: .; V: TRBV15; CDR3: CATSTRARGSSNQPQHF
J: TRBJ2-1; D: TRBD2; V: TRBV12-5; CDR3: CASGAESGRGYNEQFF
J: TRBJ1-5; D: .; V: TRBV12-5; CDR3: CASGFRLSNQPQHF
J: TRBJ2-1; D: TRBD2; V: TRBV5-1; CDR3: CASSGTSGRRNEQFF
J: TRBJ1-1; D: .; V: TRBV7-2; CDR3: CASSFAWGGVNTEAFF
J: TRBJ1-5; D: TRBD1; V: TRBV4-3; CDR3: CASSLTDRDNQPQHF
J: TRBJ2-7; D: TRBD2; V: TRBV27; CDR3: CASSPKADRTSEIPYEQYF
J: TRBJ2-7; D: TRBD1; V: TRBV11-2; CDR3: CARYRGHYEQYF
J: TRBJ2-1; D: .; V: TRBV7-6; CDR3: CASSKGQRAYNEQFF
J: TRBJ2-5; D: .; V: TRBV5-1; CDR3: CASSLGDSPQETQYF
J: TRBJ1-1; D: TRBD1; V: TRBV6-4; CDR3: CASSAFPGQGITEAFF
J: TRBJ2-7; D: TRBD1; V: TRBV27; CDR3: CASSLHGTGGSYEQYF
J: TRBJ2-7; D: .; V: TRBV5-6; CDR3: CASSREQGLGEQYF
J: TRBJ1-2; D: .; V: TRBV2; CDR3: CASRMQGGYTF
J: TRBJ2-7; D: .; V: TRBV5-6; CDR3: CASSLGYVSFREQYF
J: TRBJ1-2; D: .; V: TRBV6-6; CDR3: CASRNTGSGYGYTF
J: TRBJ1-1; D: .; V: TRBV7-9; CDR3: CASSPSSTNTEAFF
J: TRBJ2-3; D: TRBD1; V: TRBV7-2; CDR3: CASSLTRDRGTDTQYF
J: TRBJ1-2; D: TRBD1; V: TRBV6-5; CDR3: CASSYSGQPSYGYTF
J: TRBJ2-2; D: TRBD2; V: TRBV11-2; CDR3: CASSLASRGGVIQSGELFF
J: TRBJ2-1; D: TRBD2; V: TRBV5-1; CDR3: CASSWGGGYNEQFF
J: TRBJ2-5; D: .; V: TRBV15; CDR3: CATSRDLERPQYF
J: TRBJ1-4; D: TRBD1; V: TRBV7-2; CDR3: CASSLRQGGKLFF
J: TRBJ1-2; D: .; V: TRBV7-2; CDR3: CASSLVVGEYGYTF
J: TRBJ1-1; D: .; V: TRBV14; CDR3: CASSQDIRFEAFF
J: TRBJ2-1; D: TRBD1; V: TRBV7-7; CDR3: CASSPSSLGVTGDYNEQFF
J: TRBJ1-6; D: TRBD1; V: TRBV5-5; CDR3: CASSLERRTGLHF
J: TRBJ1-3; D: .; V: TRBV5-6; CDR3: CASSFVGAGNTIYF
J: TRBJ2-4; D: .; V: TRBV7-2; CDR3: CASSLVRAGAKNIQYF
J: TRBJ2-4; D: TRBD2; V: TRBV5-4; CDR3: CASSSGGSDKNIQYF
J: TRBJ1-3; D: .; V: TRBV5-6; CDR3: CASSRREVAGNTIYF
J: TRBJ2-3; D: .; V: TRBV7-3; CDR3: CASSFSGTTDTQYF
J: TRBJ2-3; D: TRBD2; V: TRBV2; CDR3: CASSTGTSGGQGGTQYF
J: TRBJ1-2; D: TRBD1; V: TRBV5-1; CDR3: CASSPGQGAYGYTF
J: TRBJ2-1; D: .; V: TRBV7-3; CDR3: CASSLGGGANEQFF
J: TRBJ2-1; D: .; V: TRBV2; CDR3: CASSWWEEQFF
J: TRBJ2-1; D: .; V: TRBV7-9; CDR3: CASSLFGGHNEQFF
J: TRBJ1-5; D: TRBD1; V: TRBV7-9; CDR3: CASIIGGTVYSNQPQHF
J: TRBJ2-6; D: .; V: TRBV7-9; CDR3: CASSEPGANVLTF